The rows below give T cell receptor beta chains drawn from one sample of a study of T cells after yellow fever vaccination. MiXCR was run by TCRdb on the 5' RACE reads, yielding one entry per CDR3 protein. This sample yields 100,000 or so distinct CDR3 sequences, of which roughly 10% are seen a single time; around a sixth belongs to the top ten. The material sequenced was CD8+ T cells not binding an NS4B(214-222) dextramer, sorted from PBMCs, taken around 16 days after the first yellow fever vaccination. Source of these receptors: a man aged 18 to 30 who received the YFV17D yellow fever vaccine. The CDR3 runs from the conserved cysteine through the conserved F or W. Each record gives: D gene, J gene, V gene, clone size, CDR3 protein, CDR3 DNA. D genes are given only for firm matches. Size tells how often a clone was seen (once, few, many) or the class of an expanded clone, and some rows leave it out.

TRBD1 TRBJ2-3 TRBV20-1 few CSATYRDREPYTQYF TGCAGTGCTACTTACCGGGACAGGGAACCGTATACGCAGTATTTT
. TRBJ1-3 TRBV4-1 many CASSQAVGSGNTIYF TGCGCCAGCAGCCAAGCAGTCGGGTCTGGAAACACCATATATTTT
. TRBJ2-4 TRBV6-1 . CASSTLQGWGKNIQYF TGTGCCAGCAGTACCCTACAGGGCTGGGGCAAAAACATTCAGTACTTC
TRBD2 TRBJ2-1 TRBV7-3 few CASSPVTSGGPYRDNEQFF TGTGCCAGCAGCCCAGTGACTAGCGGGGGGCCCTACAGAGACAATGAGCAGTTCTTC
. TRBJ1-6 TRBV3-1 few CASSSTRGARNSPLHF TGTGCCAGCAGCTCCACAAGGGGGGCTCGTAATTCACCCCTCCACTTT
TRBD2 TRBJ2-3 TRBV7-8 few CASSPVPGLAPSTDTQYF TGTGCCAGCAGCCCCGTCCCGGGACTAGCTCCGAGCACAGATACGCAGTATTTT
. TRBJ2-2 TRBV7-9 . CASSTGRARNTGELFF TGTGCCAGCAGCACCGGCAGGGCTCGTAACACCGGGGAGCTGTTTTTT
. TRBJ1-5 TRBV12-3/TRBV12-4 few CASSHGIENQPQHF TGTGCCAGCAGCCACGGGATCGAGAATCAGCCCCAGCATTTT
. TRBJ2-1 TRBV4-1 few CASSDGLLVGEQFF TGCGCCAGCTCTGATGGCCTTCTCGTCGGTGAGCAGTTCTTC
. TRBJ2-5 TRBV29-1 many CSVDRGSQETQYF TGCAGCGTTGACAGGGGCTCGCAAGAGACCCAGTACTTC
. TRBJ1-1 TRBV6-1 . CASSKWNLMNTEAFF TGTGCCAGCAGTAAATGGAACTTAATGAACACTGAAGCTTTCTTT
TRBD1 TRBJ2-3 TRBV6-5 . CASSYVGGDTQYF TGTGCCAGCAGTTACGTAGGGGGCGATACGCAGTATTTT
. TRBJ2-1 TRBV5-4 many CASSFGGADNEQFF TGTGCCAGCAGCTTTGGGGGGGCGGACAATGAGCAGTTCTTC
TRBD2 TRBJ2-7 TRBV4-1 . CASSQDQREGSYEQYF TGCGCCAGCAGCCAAGATCAGAGGGAGGGGTCCTACGAGCAGTACTTC
. TRBJ2-2 TRBV20-1 few CSARDQGVGQVNTGELFF TGCAGTGCTAGAGATCAAGGGGTAGGACAAGTAAACACCGGGGAGCTGTTTTTT
TRBD2 TRBJ2-3 TRBV20-1 . CCASIPRGSRGGTDTQYF TGCTGTGCTAGTATCCCACGGGGGAGCCGGGGGGGCACAGATACGCAGTATTTT
. TRBJ2-2 TRBV12-5 . CASGLVLTDGGNTGELFF TGTGCTAGTGGTTTGGTCTTGACGGACGGAGGGAACACCGGGGAGCTGTTTTTT
. TRBJ1-1 TRBV27 few CASSTPRGTEAFF TGTGCCAGCAGTACGCCCAGAGGCACTGAAGCTTTCTTT
. TRBJ2-1 TRBV27 many CASSFWGVGSANEQFF TGTGCCAGCAGTTTTTGGGGGGTGGGGTCCGCGAATGAGCAGTTCTTC
TRBD1 TRBJ1-2 TRBV15 . CATSRDLGTGDKYGYTF TGTGCCACCAGCAGAGATCTCGGGACAGGGGATAAGTATGGCTACACCTTC
. TRBJ2-5 TRBV10-2 . CASSEDHLWETQYF TGCGCCAGCAGTGAGGACCATCTATGGGAGACCCAGTACTTC
. TRBJ1-2 TRBV4-1 . CASSQGQTNYGYTF TGCGCCAGCAGCCAAGGGCAGACTAACTATGGCTACACCTTC